The clone carrying this T cell receptor (beta chain) has a handful of counts. V shed 0 bases and J shed 3 bases, with 15 bases lying between them. CDR3 length: 17 residues. The germline CDR1 and CDR2 sequences are SEHNR and FQNEAQ (reference sequence). The data were taken from a study of blood T cell repertoires in COVID-19. Across the whole study: Both acute and convalescent COVID-19 samples were obtained from the United States, Italy and Spain. The analysed material was cDNA or gDNA that came from T cells, B-cell-depleted T cells, or PBMCs.

As handled by the study authors: From reference gene primer amplification, estimates of nucleated cell counts were derived. TCRdb's table, derived via immunoSEQ multiplex PCR, lists solely in-frame clones and lacks some. V and J calls and clone size are as listed in that table; D and trimming were resolved from the DNA. The sample has roughly 200,000 clones, 85% to 90% seen once. The receptor comes from a young man with active or convalescent COVID-19. The chain employs TRBV7-9 and TRBJ1-3; possibly TRBD1 for D (6 bases). The sequenced sample consisted of peripheral blood. The CDR3 DNA is TGTGCCAGCAGCTTAGCGCGTCCAGGGGTAGGTGGAAACACCATATATTTT. Translated, it gives CASSLARPGVGGNTIYF.